This T cell receptor (beta chain) was observed in a study of brain T cells in children with intractable seizures. Study-level findings and limits: Patients' HCMV serostatus was unknown; virus specificity rests on CDR3 similarity alone.

On this clone itself: Its specificity is unknown.

Method: immunoSEQ multiplex PCR; TCRdb's copy keeps in-frame clones and lacks some. The sample consists of under 150,000 clones, around 94% of them appearing once. This CDR3 spans 15 amino acids. V shed 0 bases and J shed 8 bases, with 14 bases lying between them. Germline V CDR1 and CDR2: LNHNV, YYDKDF (reference sequence). V gene TRBV15 combines with J gene TRBJ2-4, with D unclear. The sequencing used peripheral blood, collected at surgery. This clonotype originated in a boy in the first two years of life with hemimegalencephaly and intractable seizures. The CDR3 DNA reads as TGTGCCACCAGCAGAGATTTAGGACCCACGGACATTCAGTACTTC. The encoded protein is CATSRDLGPTDIQYF.